These 21 T cell receptor beta chains came from one sample sequenced in a study of shared clonotypes between healthy human individuals. Naive CD8 cells lacked CD45RO and underwent positive selection for CCR7, leaving out terminally differentiated effector memory CD45RA+ cells. Only in-frame clones appear in the TCRdb table, and some are missing; sequencing was by immunoSEQ multiplex PCR. This sample has some 2 million clones; about 95% occur once, and the top ten carry 0.85% to 1.2%. Sample: naive CD8+ T cells sorted from blood. Source of these receptors: a man between 18 and 29 years old in good health.

This sequence joins TRBV18 and TRBJ2-7; D is unresolved. The V gene's germline CDR1 is KGHSH and CDR2 LQKENI. The CDR3 has 12 residues. Trimming left V 4 bases short and J 2 bases short, with 6 bases between. The CDR3 region is CASSQRPYEQYF. The CDR3 coding sequence is TGTGCCAGCTCACAGAGACCCTACGAGCAGTACTTC.

V usage is TRBV28 and J usage is TRBJ1-1; 8 bases match TRBD1. The germline CDR1 and CDR2 sequences are MDHEN and SYDVKM. The V gene end was trimmed by 8 bases and the J gene end by 0 bases; junction bases not matched to a gene: 14. CDR3 length: 17 residues. CDR3 amino acids: CASLSLIRTGLNTEAFF. The CDR3 nucleotides are TGTGCCAGCCTGTCCCTTATTAGGACAGGGCTGAACACTGAAGCTTTCTTT.

Turning to this clone: Other DNA sequences within the sample encode an identical CDR3. The chain recombines TRBV10-3 with TRBJ1-1, with D perhaps matching TRBD1 (5 bases). CDR3 length equals 14 residues. V lost 3 bases to trimming and J lost 3 bases, with 11 bases between them. Germline V gives CDR1 ENHRY, CDR2 SYGVKD. The CDR3 reads CAISDEGWDTEAFF. CDR3 nucleotide sequence: TGTGCCATCAGTGACGAGGGGTGGGACACTGAAGCTTTCTTT.

CDR3 in DNA: TGTGCCAGCAGCCAAAGTATACTCAACTATGGCTACACCTTC. It specifies CASSQSILNYGYTF. This rearrangement joins TRBV14 to TRBJ1-2, with D unclear. Germline-derived CDR1 and CDR2 are SGHDN and FVKESK. CDR3 length: 14 amino acids. Deletions cut 2 bases from V and 2 bases from J, with 9 bases between. Combining the CDR3 with reference TRBV14 and TRBJ1-2 gives the whole variable domain EAGVTQFPSHSVIEKGQTVTLRCDPISGHDNLYWYRRVMGKEIKFLLHFVKESKQDESGMPNNRFLAERTGGTYSTLKVQPAELEDSGVYFCASSQSILNYGYTFGSGTRLTVV.

Concerning this clone itself: In the same sample, other DNA sequences code for this CDR3. The chain recombines TRBV27 with TRBJ2-1, with no clear D. The CDR3 runs 14 residues. V was trimmed by 2 bases and J by 0 bases, leaving 5 bases between them. Looked up from germline, CDR1 is MNHEY and CDR2 is SMNVEV (reference sequence). The CDR3: CASSLLVSYNEQFF. The CDR3 bases are TGTGCCAGCAGTTTACTAGTCTCCTACAATGAGCAGTTCTTC.

The chain is built from TRBV13 and TRBJ1-1, with a possible D match to TRBD1 (6 bases). This CDR3 is built from 16 residues. Germline CDR1 PRHDT, CDR2 FYEKMQ (reference sequence). Deletions cut 5 bases from V and 6 bases from J, with 22 bases between. CDR3 sequence reads: CASSPREETGRPEAFF. The DNA of the CDR3 is TGTGCCAGCAGCCCGCGGGAAGAAACAGGGCGGCCTGAAGCTTTCTTT.

The CDR3 here is CASSWGGPSYEQYF. Here the CDR3 DNA reads TGTGCCAGCAGCTGGGGTGGGCCCTCCTACGAGCAGTACTTC. The V and J genes are TRBV7-2 and TRBJ2-7, with D uncertain. From germline, CDR1 is SGHTA and CDR2 FQGNSA. V was pared by 4 bases and J by 0 bases, with 10 bases between. This CDR3 spans 14 amino acids.

V and J are TRBV30 and TRBJ1-1; no firm D call. Germline V lookup: CDR1 GTSNPN, CDR2 SVGIG (reference sequence). V gave up 0 bases and J gave up 1 base, with 6 bases separating them. This CDR3 comprises 13 residues. The CDR3 DNA is TGTGCCTGGAGTGTGATGGCGAACACTGAAGCTTTCTTT. Its translation: CAWSVMANTEAFF.

This clone has just one count. This chain connects TRBV13 to TRBJ2-1, with 7 nucleotides matching TRBD2. This CDR3 is 13 amino acids long. Germline CDR1 and CDR2: PRHDT and FYEKMQ (reference sequence). Trimming removed 5 bases from V and 7 bases from J; junction bases left unmatched: 5. CDR3 sequence reads: CASSPRGENEQFF. As DNA, the CDR3 is TGTGCCAGCAGCCCCCGGGGGGAGAATGAGCAGTTCTTC.

As concerns this clone: The same CDR3 arises from other DNA sequences in this sample as well. This rearrangement joins TRBV5-1 to TRBJ2-2, with 10 bases identical to TRBD1. V lost 4 bases, J lost 4 bases, and 4 bases stayed unmatched. Germline CDR1 and CDR2: SGHRS and YFSETQ. The CDR3 contains 15 residues. The CDR3 DNA reads as TGCGCCAGCAGCCCTTGGACAGGGGGCACCGGGGAGCTGTTTTTT. It codes for CASSPWTGGTGELFF.

Here the CDR3 DNA reads TGTGCCAGCAGTTCTAGCGGGGGGGACACCGGGGAGCTGTTTTTT. Protein: CASSSSGGDTGELFF. The J gene is TRBJ2-2, the V gene TRBV7-9; TRBD2 matches 12 bases. The CDR3 is 15 amino acids. Germline loops: CDR1 SEHNR, CDR2 FQNEAQ (reference sequence). J gave up 3 bases and V 6 bases, and 2 bases lay outside the gene matches.

This chain connects TRBV7-6 to TRBJ2-3; TRBD2 agrees at 7 bases. With 8 bases clipped from V and 6 bases from J, the junction kept 11 bases outside the gene matches. Germline-derived CDR1 and CDR2 are SGHVS and FNYEAQ. The CDR3 totals 14 residues. The CDR3 sequence: CASSWGGPADTQYF. In nucleotides, the CDR3 is TGTGCCAGCTCGTGGGGAGGGCCGGCGGATACGCAGTATTTT. Together with reference TRBV7-6 and TRBJ2-3, the CDR3 gives the full variable domain: GAGVSQSPRYKVTKRGQDVALRCDPISGHVSLYWYRQALGQGPEFLTYFNYEAQQDKSGLPNDRFSAERPEGSISTLTIQRTEQRDSAMYRCASSWGGPADTQYFGPGTRLTVL.

The chain couples TRBV27 to TRBJ2-5, with 13 bases matching TRBD2. Germline assignment: CDR1 MNHEY and CDR2 SMNVEV (reference sequence). Unmatched junction bases numbered 18, after V lost 6 bases and J lost 5 bases. This CDR3 spans 19 amino acids. The CDR3 DNA reads as TGTGCCAGCAGCCGACAATACGGACTAGCGGGAGTTGAGGGTGAGACCCAGTACTTC. Its protein product is CASSRQYGLAGVEGETQYF.

The table lists this clone with a count of one. The chain uses TRBV6-4 and TRBJ2-3; D is undetermined. This CDR3 region has 18 residues. Germline V gives CDR1 MRHNA, CDR2 SNTAGT. The V end lost 0 bases, the J end lost 0 bases, and 16 bases lay between the germline ends. CDR3 nucleotide sequence: TGTGCCAGCAGTGACTCCATCGATGAAGACACGAGCACAGATACGCAGTATTTT. Its translation: CASSDSIDEDTSTDTQYF.

Comment on this clone: At one boundary the junction diverges from the germline segment, which might be a read error. This chain connects TRBV19 to TRBJ2-7, with D perhaps TRBD2 (5 bases). Looked up from germline, CDR1 is LNHDA and CDR2 is SQIVND (reference sequence). The CDR3 has 14 amino acids. The CDR3 coding sequence is TGTGCCAGTAGTATAGACGGGATCTCCCACGAGCAGTACTTC. Amino acids: CASSIDGISHEQYF.

The rearrangement uses TRBV10-2 and TRBJ2-7; no clear D gene. The CDR3 totals 14 residues. V lost 0 bases and J 6 bases, leaving 12 bases between the germline ends. Per the germline V gene, CDR1 is WSHSY and CDR2 is SAAADI. CDR3 amino acids: CASSESTPRAEQYF. The CDR3 DNA sequence: TGCGCCAGCAGTGAGTCGACCCCACGGGCCGAGCAGTACTTC.

In nucleotides, the CDR3 is TGTGCCTGGACCACCTGGGACAACAATGAAAAACTGTTTTTT. It translates to CAWTTWDNNEKLFF. The genes are TRBV30 and TRBJ1-4, with D possibly TRBD1 on 6 matching bases. The CDR3 has 14 amino acids. Trimming shortened V by 4 bases and J by 5 bases, and 14 bases separated the two germline ends. Germline values: CDR1 GTSNPN, CDR2 SVGIG (reference sequence).

The J gene is TRBJ2-7, the V gene TRBV5-8; D might be TRBD1 or TRBD2, each matching 5 bases. Germline V gene sequence: CDR1 SGHTS, CDR2 YDEGEE. Trimming stripped 2 bases from V and 0 bases from J, with 9 bases between. The CDR3 extends over 14 amino acids. DNA for the CDR3: TGTGCCAGCAGCTTAGAGGGGTTCTCCTACGAGCAGTACTTC. It translates to CASSLEGFSYEQYF.

V usage is TRBV2 and J usage is TRBJ2-5, with 10 bases that match TRBD1. CDR3 length: 14 amino acids. Germline V lookup: CDR1 SNHLY, CDR2 FYNNEI. V was pared by 8 bases and J by 2 bases, with 5 bases of the junction left unmatched. CDR3 DNA: TGTGCCAGCGGTCAGGGACAGGGGCAAGAGACCCAGTACTTC. It yields the protein CASGQGQGQETQYF.

V gene TRBV7-6 combines with J gene TRBJ2-3; the match to TRBD2 covers 14 bases. After removal of 5 bases from V and 2 bases from J, the junction contained 3 bases not matched to a gene. The CDR3 is made up of 16 amino acids. The germline V gene has CDR1 SGHVS and CDR2 FNYEAQ. The CDR3 DNA follows: TGTGCCAGCAGCCGACTAGCGGGGGGGTACACAGATACGCAGTATTTT. This encodes CASSRLAGGYTDTQYF.

The chain links TRBV11-2 to TRBJ2-7, with 12 bases aligning to TRBD2. CDR3 length: 15 residues. J was trimmed by 4 bases and V by 5 bases; bases with no gene match: 6. From germline, CDR1 is SGHAT and CDR2 FQNNGV. CDR3 sequence (DNA): TGTGCCAGCAGCGCGACTAGCGGGAGAGCATACGAGCAGTACTTC. This gives the protein CASSATSGRAYEQYF. Based on the CDR3 plus reference TRBV11-2 and TRBJ2-7, the full variable domain is EAGVAQSPRYKIIEKRQSVAFWCNPISGHATLYWYQQILGQGPKLLIQFQNNGVVDDSQLPKDRFSAERLKGVDSTLKIQPAKLEDSAVYLCASSATSGRAYEQYFGPGTRLTVT.